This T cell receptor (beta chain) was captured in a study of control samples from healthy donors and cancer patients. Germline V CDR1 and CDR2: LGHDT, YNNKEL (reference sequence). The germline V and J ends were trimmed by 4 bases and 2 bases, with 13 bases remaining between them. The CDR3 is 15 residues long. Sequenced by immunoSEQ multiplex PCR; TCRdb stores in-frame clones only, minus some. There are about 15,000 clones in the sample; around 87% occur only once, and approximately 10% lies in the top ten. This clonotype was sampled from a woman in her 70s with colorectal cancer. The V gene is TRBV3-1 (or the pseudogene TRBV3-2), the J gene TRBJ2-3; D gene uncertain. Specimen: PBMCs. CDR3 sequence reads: CASSRAPAYTDTQYF. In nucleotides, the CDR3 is TGTGCCAGCAGCCGGGCCCCGGCCTACACAGATACGCAGTATTTT.